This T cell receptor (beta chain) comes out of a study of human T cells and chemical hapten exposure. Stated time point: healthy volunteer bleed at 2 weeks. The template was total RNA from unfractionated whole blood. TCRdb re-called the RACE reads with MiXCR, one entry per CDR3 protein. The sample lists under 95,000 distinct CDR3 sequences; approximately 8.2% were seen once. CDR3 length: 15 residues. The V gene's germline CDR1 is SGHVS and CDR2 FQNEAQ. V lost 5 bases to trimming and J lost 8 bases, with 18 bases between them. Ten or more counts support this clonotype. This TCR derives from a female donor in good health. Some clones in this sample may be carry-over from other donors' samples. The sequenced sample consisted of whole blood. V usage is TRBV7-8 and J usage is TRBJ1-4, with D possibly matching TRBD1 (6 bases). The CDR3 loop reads CASSPGSGQYEKLFF. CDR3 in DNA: TGTGCCAGCAGCCCAGGCTCTGGACAGTACGAAAAACTGTTTTTT.